The clone carrying this T cell receptor beta chain turned up a few times. Its specificity is unknown. From germline, CDR1 is KGHSH and CDR2 LQKENI. The CDR3 length is 13 residues. Trimming pared 6 bases from V and 7 bases from J, leaving 16 bases between. These data come from a study of Tregs in tolerant kidney transplant recipients. Study-level findings and limits: Tregs expanded with activated donor B cells seemed most donor-specific. Donor-specific Treg expansion exceeded global Treg expansion in tolerant patients, suggesting antigen drive. This study did not directly address biological reproducibility.

The assay was immunoSEQ multiplex PCR, and TCRdb's table has in-frame clones only and misses some. The profile shows some 56,000 clones, about 90% of them singletons. Related graft donors supplied nonmyeloablative bone marrow transplants, and mixed chimerism was transient. Thawed PBMCs were FACS-sorted into unstimulated CD4+CD25+CD127- regulatory T cells, CD4+CD25- non-regulatory cells, CD4 and CD8 cells. Specimen: CD8+ T cells from blood (PBMCs), collected 24 months after the transplant. The TCR was taken from a human patient who received a combined kidney and bone marrow transplant. Some T cells may be provided by the graft donor. The genes are TRBV18 and TRBJ2-7; a weak D match, TRBD2 (5 bases). In DNA form, the CDR3 reads TGTGCCAGCTCTCGCGACGAGGGCGGGGAGCAGTACTTC. Encoded protein: CASSRDEGGEQYF.